This T cell receptor (beta chain) was sequenced in a study of cytomegalovirus exposure and HLA in healthy donors. Study background: An early data release held 79 million or so unique TCRs from HLA-typed donors.

Regarding the study as a whole: In a later analysis, TCR beta V- and J-gene trimming was associated with a missense DCLRE1C variant.

With respect to this clone: The antigen is unknown.

The V gene end was trimmed by 5 bases and the J gene end by 4 bases; junction bases not matched to a gene: 6. The CDR3 is 14 residues long. The germline V gene has CDR1 MGHRA and CDR2 YSYEKL. It was with 60 Vbeta and 13 Jbeta primers that the PCR ran. Profiled with immunoSEQ multiplex PCR; TCRdb holds only in-frame clones, not every one. The data show about 180,000 clones, with around 82% seen just once and 2% to 2.5% held by the top ten. The chain couples TRBV4-1 to TRBJ2-5, with 8 bases that match TRBD2. The specimen sequenced was PBMCs. The clonotype was recovered from a man aged 60 to 75 in good health and CMV-seronegative. The CDR3 DNA follows: TGCGCCAGCAGCAATCCGGGGGGGGGAGAGACCCAGTACTTC. Residues: CASSNPGGGETQYF.